The T cell receptor (beta chain) under discussion was sequenced for a study of Ad26.COV2.S vaccination and SARS-CoV-2 variants. Measured with immunoSEQ multiplex PCR; TCRdb has only the in-frame clones, and not every one. The table includes about 400,000 clones, 75% to 90% detected once. Treatment here: roughly 18 received Ad26.COV2.S at low or high dose, single or two shots; 5 received placebo; per-sample allocation not given. Collection of the samples took place on day 63 after the first injection of vaccine or placebo. The table lists this clone with a few counts. The germline gives CDR1 MNHEY, CDR2 SMNVEV (reference sequence). V shed 1 base, J shed 3 bases, and the junction held 0 bases outside the gene matches. This CDR3 has 14 amino acids.

The TCR was taken from a person between 18 and 65 years old who received the Ad26.COV2.S COVID-19 vaccine or a placebo. The V gene is TRBV27, the J gene TRBJ2-7; 10 bases map to TRBD1. Sequencing was performed on peripheral blood, taken in a trial of Ad26.COV2.S vaccine versus placebo. The CDR3 spells CASSLWTGGYEQYF. Here the CDR3 DNA reads TGTGCCAGCAGTTTATGGACAGGGGGCTACGAGCAGTACTTC.